This T cell receptor beta chain is drawn from a study of control samples from healthy donors and cancer patients. Some clones are missing from TCRdb's copy, which holds only in-frame ones; the method was immunoSEQ multiplex PCR. The data contain about 130,000 clones, over 80% of them seen just once; the ten biggest clones take up approximately 0.57%. The germline V gene has CDR1 SGHDT and CDR2 YYEEEE. The CDR3 totals 14 residues. Trimming took 2 bases from V and 5 from J, leaving 12 bases between them. The J gene is TRBJ2-3, the V gene TRBV5-6; tentatively, D is TRBD1 (7 bases). Sequenced material: PBMCs. The sequence came from a man at least 80 years old with head and neck cancer. In nucleotides, the CDR3 is TGTGCCAGCAGCTTCAGGGGGGTTAAAGATACGCAGTATTTT. Its protein is CASSFRGVKDTQYF.